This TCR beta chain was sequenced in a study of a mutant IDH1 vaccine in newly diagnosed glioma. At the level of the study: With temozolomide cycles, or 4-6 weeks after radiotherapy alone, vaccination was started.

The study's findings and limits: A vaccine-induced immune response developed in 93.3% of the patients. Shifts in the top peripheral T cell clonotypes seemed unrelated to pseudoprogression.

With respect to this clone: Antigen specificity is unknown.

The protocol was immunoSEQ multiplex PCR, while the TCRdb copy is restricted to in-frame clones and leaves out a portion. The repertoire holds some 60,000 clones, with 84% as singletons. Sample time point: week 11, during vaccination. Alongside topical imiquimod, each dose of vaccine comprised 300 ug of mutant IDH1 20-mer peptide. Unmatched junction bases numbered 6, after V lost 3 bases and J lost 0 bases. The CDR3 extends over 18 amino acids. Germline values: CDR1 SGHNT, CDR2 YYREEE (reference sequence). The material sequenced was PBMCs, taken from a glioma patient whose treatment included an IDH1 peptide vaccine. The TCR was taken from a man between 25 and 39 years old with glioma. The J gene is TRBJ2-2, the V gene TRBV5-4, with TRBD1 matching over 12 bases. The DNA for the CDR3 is TGTGCCAGCAGCTCGGGACAGGGGGCCCGAGCGAACACCGGGGAGCTGTTTTTT. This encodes CASSSGQGARANTGELFF.